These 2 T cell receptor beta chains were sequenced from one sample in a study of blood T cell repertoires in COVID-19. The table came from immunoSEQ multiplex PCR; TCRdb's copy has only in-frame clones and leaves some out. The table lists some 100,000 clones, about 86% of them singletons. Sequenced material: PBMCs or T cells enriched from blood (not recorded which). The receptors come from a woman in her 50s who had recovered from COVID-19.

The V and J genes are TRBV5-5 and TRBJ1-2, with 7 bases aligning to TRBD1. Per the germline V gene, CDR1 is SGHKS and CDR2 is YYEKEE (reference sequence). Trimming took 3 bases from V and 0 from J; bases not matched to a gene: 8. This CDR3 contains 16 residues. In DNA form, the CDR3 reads TGTGCCAGCAGCTCCCAGGGGGTGTCGGCTAACTATGGCTACACCTTC. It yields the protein CASSSQGVSANYGYTF. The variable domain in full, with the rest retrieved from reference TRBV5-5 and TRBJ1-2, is DAGVTQSPTHLIKTRGQQVTLRCSPISGHKSVSWYQQVLGQGPQFIFQYYEKEERGRGNFPDRFSARQFPNYSSELNVNALLLGDSALYLCASSSQGVSANYGYTFGSGTRLTVV.

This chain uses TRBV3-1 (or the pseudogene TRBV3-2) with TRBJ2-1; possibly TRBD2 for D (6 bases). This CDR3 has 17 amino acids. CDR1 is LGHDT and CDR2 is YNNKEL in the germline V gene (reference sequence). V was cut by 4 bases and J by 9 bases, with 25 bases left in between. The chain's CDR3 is CASSPGPGLPRVGEQFF. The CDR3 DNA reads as TGTGCCAGCAGCCCTGGCCCGGGACTCCCTAGAGTGGGTGAGCAGTTCTTC.